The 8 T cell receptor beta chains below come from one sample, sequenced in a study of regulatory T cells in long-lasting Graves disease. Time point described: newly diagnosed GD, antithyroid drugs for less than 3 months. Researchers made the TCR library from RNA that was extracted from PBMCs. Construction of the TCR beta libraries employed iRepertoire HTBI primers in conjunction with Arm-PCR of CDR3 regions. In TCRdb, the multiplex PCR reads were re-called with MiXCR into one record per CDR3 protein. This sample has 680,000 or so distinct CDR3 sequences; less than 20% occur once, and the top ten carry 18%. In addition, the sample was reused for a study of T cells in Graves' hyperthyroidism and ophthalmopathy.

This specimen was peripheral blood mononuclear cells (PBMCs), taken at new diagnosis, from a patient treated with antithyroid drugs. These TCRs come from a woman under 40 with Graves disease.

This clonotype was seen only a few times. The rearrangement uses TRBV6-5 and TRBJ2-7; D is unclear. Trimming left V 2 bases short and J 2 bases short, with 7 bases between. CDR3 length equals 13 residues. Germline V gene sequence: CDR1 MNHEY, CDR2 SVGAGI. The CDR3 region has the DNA TGTGCCAGCAGTTACCAGGCGGCCTACGAGCAGTACTTC. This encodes CASSYQAAYEQYF.

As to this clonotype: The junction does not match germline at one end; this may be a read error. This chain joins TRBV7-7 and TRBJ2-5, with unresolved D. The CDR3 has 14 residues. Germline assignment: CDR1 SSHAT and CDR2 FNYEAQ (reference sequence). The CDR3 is CASSLLLGKETQYF. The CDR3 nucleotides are TGTGCTAGCAGCTTATTATTAGGAAAGGAGACCCAGTACTTC. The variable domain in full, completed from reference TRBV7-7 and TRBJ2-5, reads GAGVSQSPRYKVTKRGQDVTLRCDPISSHATLYWYQQALGQGPEFLTYFNYEAQPDKSGLPSDRFSAERPEGSISTLTIQRTEQRDSAMYRCASSLLLGKETQYFGPGTRLLVL.

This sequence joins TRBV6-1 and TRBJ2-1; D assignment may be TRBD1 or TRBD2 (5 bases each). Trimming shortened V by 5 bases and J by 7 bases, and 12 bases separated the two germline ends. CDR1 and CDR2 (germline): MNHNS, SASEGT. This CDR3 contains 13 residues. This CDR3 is CASSNPEGNEQFF. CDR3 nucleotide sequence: TGTGCCAGCAGTAACCCTGAGGGGAATGAGCAGTTCTTC.

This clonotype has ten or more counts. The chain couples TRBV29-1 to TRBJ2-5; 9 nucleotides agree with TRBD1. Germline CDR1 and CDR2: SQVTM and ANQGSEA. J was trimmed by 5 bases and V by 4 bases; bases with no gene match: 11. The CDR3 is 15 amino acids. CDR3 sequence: CSVATGTGIYETQYF. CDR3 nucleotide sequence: TGCAGCGTTGCGACCGGGACAGGGATATACGAGACCCAGTACTTC.

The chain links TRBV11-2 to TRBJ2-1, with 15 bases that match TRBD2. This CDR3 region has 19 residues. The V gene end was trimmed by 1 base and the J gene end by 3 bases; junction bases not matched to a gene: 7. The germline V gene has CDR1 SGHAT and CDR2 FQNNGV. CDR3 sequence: CASSLASWTSGRDYNEQFF. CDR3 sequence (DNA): TGTGCCAGCAGCTTAGCGTCTTGGACTAGCGGGAGGGACTACAATGAGCAGTTCTTC.

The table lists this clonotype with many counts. The CDR3: CASSEARTSRETQYF. CDR3 DNA: TGTGCCAGCAGTGAAGCCCGGACTAGCCGAGAGACCCAGTACTTC. This chain joins TRBV2 and TRBJ2-5, with 8 nucleotides matching TRBD2. Unmatched junction bases numbered 4, after V lost 0 bases and J lost 4 bases. Germline lookup yields CDR1 SNHLY and CDR2 FYNNEI. This CDR3 is 15 amino acids long.

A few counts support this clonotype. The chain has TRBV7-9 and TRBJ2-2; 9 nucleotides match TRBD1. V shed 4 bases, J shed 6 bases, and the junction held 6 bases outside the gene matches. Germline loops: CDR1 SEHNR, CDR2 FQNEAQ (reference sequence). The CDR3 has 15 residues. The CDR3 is CASSWDRAAAGELFF. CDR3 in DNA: TGTGCCAGCAGCTGGGACAGGGCTGCCGCCGGGGAGCTGTTTTTT.

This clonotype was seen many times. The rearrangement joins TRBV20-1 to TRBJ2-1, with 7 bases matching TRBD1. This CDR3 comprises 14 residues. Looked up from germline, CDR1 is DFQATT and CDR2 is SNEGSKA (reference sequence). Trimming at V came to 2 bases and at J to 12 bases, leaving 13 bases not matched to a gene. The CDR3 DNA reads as TGCAGTGCTAGATCGACAGGGTCCGACACCGGGCAGTTCTTC. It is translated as CSARSTGSDTGQFF.